Presented here are 28 T cell receptor beta chains from one specimen sequenced in a study of molecular identifiers for immune sequencing clone quantification. Each CDR3 protein gets one entry after TCRdb re-called the PCR reads with MiXCR. Among around 82,000 distinct CDR3 sequences, over 15% were seen once, and the ten largest hold 0.7% to 0.95%. The sequencing sample was made of naive CD8+ T cells from blood, with Jurkat cell RNA spiked in. Subset reported: FACS-sorted CD8+CD4-CCR7+CD45RA+ naive T cells. The receptors were sampled from a human donor in good health. Some libraries in this study had Jurkat cell RNA spiked in.

This clonotype has ten or more counts. This sequence joins TRBV2 and TRBJ2-7, with 10 bases lining up with TRBD1. Germline CDR1 and CDR2: SNHLY and FYNNEI. Unmatched junction bases numbered 12, after V lost 11 bases and J lost 5 bases. The CDR3 totals 14 residues. The CDR3 loop reads CASTSGTGANEQYF. Here the CDR3 DNA reads TGTGCCTCGACTTCCGGGACAGGGGCCAACGAGCAGTACTTC.

This clonotype was seen at least ten times. The chain joins TRBV6-5 to TRBJ2-6, with D perhaps assigned TRBD1 or TRBD2 (5 bases each). Between the trimmed V and J ends, which lost 0 bases and 0 bases, there was a span of 12 bases. The CDR3 sequence is 18 residues long. Germline V gene sequence: CDR1 MNHEY, CDR2 SVGAGI. The CDR3 nucleotides read TGTGCCAGCAGTTACTCTTCGGGACGTCCCTCTGGGGCCAACGTCCTGACTTTC. The encoded protein is CASSYSSGRPSGANVLTF.

In regard to this clonotype: Germline and junction disagree at one end, which may indicate a read error. The chain is built from TRBV27 and TRBJ2-7; D is ambiguous. This CDR3 region has 11 residues. CDR1 and CDR2 from the germline V gene are MNHEY and SMNVEV (reference sequence). This CDR3 reads CASSSGYEQCF. The CDR3 DNA reads TGTGCCAGCAGTTCCGGCTACGAGCAGTGCTTC.

The sample holds a few counts of this clonotype. The chain is built from TRBV11-2 and TRBJ1-6; 12 bases are a match to TRBD1. The V segment lost 5 bases and the J segment 6 bases; nucleotides outside the gene matches: 11. The length of the CDR3 is 18 residues. Germline values: CDR1 SGHAT, CDR2 FQNNGV. Here the CDR3 reads CASSGGTGGYVPNSPLHF. In nucleotides, the CDR3 is TGTGCCAGCAGCGGGGGGACAGGGGGCTACGTCCCTAATTCACCCCTCCACTTT.

There are many counts of this clonotype. The chain has TRBV12-5 and TRBJ1-1; D is unclear. The CDR3 is 13 residues long. Germline values: CDR1 LGHNT, CDR2 FRNRAP. V lost 2 bases and J 1 base, leaving 5 bases between the germline ends. The CDR3 nucleotides are TGTGCTAGTGGTTTGTACCAGAACACTGAAGCTTTCTTT. It translates to CASGLYQNTEAFF.

This clonotype has a handful of counts. A read error may produce the germline difference seen at one junction end. This rearrangement joins TRBV5-6 to TRBJ1-3; D remains ambiguous. The CDR3 is made up of 15 amino acids. CDR1 is SGHDT and CDR2 is YYEEEE in the germline V gene. The CDR3 region is CASSLEGFSGNAIYF. In DNA, the CDR3 is TGTGCCAGCAGCTTGGAAGGATTCTCTGGAAACGCCATATATTTT. Together with reference TRBV5-6 and TRBJ1-3, the CDR3 gives the full variable domain: DAGVTQSPTHLIKTRGQQVTLRCSPKSGHDTVSWYQQALGQGPQFIFQYYEEEERQRGNFPDRFSGHQFPNYSSELNVNALLLGDSALYLCASSLEGFSGNAIYFGEGSWLTVV.

As for this clonotype: Possible read error: a much larger clone is one base away. The chain uses TRBV5-6 and TRBJ2-7; the D call may be TRBD1 or TRBD2 (5 bases each). Looked up from germline, CDR1 is SGHDT and CDR2 is YYEEEE. The CDR3 runs 16 residues. Here the CDR3 DNA reads TGTGCCAGCAGCTTGACAACCGGGACCCTGGGTTTCGAGCAGCACTTC. Amino acid sequence: CASSLTTGTLGFEQHF. The complete variable domain, with remaining parts taken from reference TRBV5-6 and TRBJ2-7, reads DAGVTQSPTHLIKTRGQQVTLRCSPKSGHDTVSWYQQALGQGPQFIFQYYEEEERQRGNFPDRFSGHQFPNYSSELNVNALLLGDSALYLCASSLTTGTLGFEQHFGPGTRLTVT.

This clonotype was picked up many times. This sequence joins TRBV4-3 and TRBJ2-7, with D perhaps being TRBD1 or TRBD2 (6 bases each). The CDR3 loop spans 15 amino acids. Trimming shortened V by 3 bases and J by 3 bases, and 15 bases separated the two germline ends. Germline-derived CDR1 and CDR2 are LGHNA and YSLEER. DNA for the CDR3: TGCGCCAGCAGCCATGAGGAAGGGGGGATCTACGAGCAGTACTTC. It translates to CASSHEEGGIYEQYF.

This clonotype was seen many times. The CDR3 spells CASSPGRLLYEQYF. As DNA, the CDR3 is TGTGCCAGCAGCCCCGGACGGCTCCTCTACGAGCAGTACTTC. This chain links TRBV13 with TRBJ2-7, with D hard to call. This CDR3 has 14 amino acids. Trimming cost V 5 bases and J 3 bases, with 14 bases left between them. Germline loops: CDR1 PRHDT, CDR2 FYEKMQ (reference sequence).

This clonotype showed up just a few times. The rearrangement joins TRBV7-8 to TRBJ2-5, with 8 bases fitting TRBD1. Trimming at V came to 7 bases and at J to 5 bases, leaving 12 bases not matched to a gene. The CDR3 extends over 15 amino acids. Germline loops: CDR1 SGHVS, CDR2 FQNEAQ. This CDR3 reads CASTPMEDRAETQYF. The CDR3 coding sequence is TGTGCCAGCACCCCTATGGAGGACAGGGCCGAGACCCAGTACTTC.

This clonotype was counted many times. This chain connects TRBV4-3 to TRBJ2-1; 12 bases fit TRBD2. This CDR3 has 17 amino acids. CDR1 and CDR2 (germline): LGHNA, YSLEER. Trimming cost V 0 bases and J 5 bases; bases outside gene matches: 5. Here the CDR3 reads CASSQENGLAGNNEQFF. CDR3 DNA sequence: TGCGCCAGCAGCCAAGAAAACGGACTAGCGGGGAACAATGAGCAGTTCTTC.

This clonotype was counted many times. V and J are TRBV7-9 and TRBJ2-1, with 11 positions matching TRBD2. Germline-derived CDR1 and CDR2 are SEHNR and FQNEAQ (reference sequence). With V trimmed by 3 bases and J by 4 bases, 5 bases remained unmatched. The CDR3 loop spans 16 amino acids. CDR3 amino acids: CASSFILAGEYNEQFF. The CDR3 DNA sequence: TGTGCCAGCAGCTTTATACTAGCGGGGGAATACAATGAGCAGTTCTTC. The whole variable domain, filled in from reference TRBV7-9 and TRBJ2-1, reads DTGVSQNPRHKITKRGQNVTFRCDPISEHNRLYWYRQTLGQGPEFLTYFQNEAQLEKSRLLSDRFSAERPKGSFSTLEIQRTEQGDSAMYLCASSFILAGEYNEQFFGPGTRLTVL.

There are many counts of this clonotype. The V call is TRBV20-1, the J call TRBJ2-7; no clear D gene. Germline CDR1 reads DFQATT; CDR2 reads SNEGSKA (reference sequence). The CDR3 extends over 13 amino acids. V was pared by 2 bases and J by 6 bases, with 14 bases between. CDR3 DNA: TGCAGTGCTAGACCCGAACTGGCTACCGAGCAGTACTTC. Its translation: CSARPELATEQYF.

In this sample, this clonotype turned up many times. The chain carries TRBV7-9 and TRBJ1-1; 9 bases align to TRBD1. CDR1 and CDR2 from the germline V gene are SEHNR and FQNEAQ (reference sequence). The CDR3 is made up of 16 amino acids. The J segment lost 4 bases and the V segment lost 4 bases, leaving 10 bases of the junction unmatched. The CDR3 here is CASSWGKGQGSTEAFF. The CDR3, as DNA: TGTGCCAGCAGCTGGGGGAAGGGACAGGGTAGCACTGAAGCTTTCTTT.

With regard to this clonotype: Just one base apart from a much larger clone, this may be a read error. The gene calls are TRBV7-2 and TRBJ2-1; perhaps TRBD2 as D (5 bases). Looked up from germline, CDR1 is SGHTA and CDR2 is FQGNSA. The length of the CDR3 is 15 residues. Written as DNA, the CDR3 is TGTGCCGGCAGCTTTGGCGGGTTCTCCTACAATGAGCAGTTCTTC. It is translated as CAGSFGGFSYNEQFF.

The V call is TRBV7-9, the J call TRBJ2-7; TRBD1 matches at 10 bases. Trimming at V came to 5 bases and at J to 7 bases, leaving 5 bases not matched to a gene. Germline values: CDR1 SEHNR, CDR2 FQNEAQ (reference sequence). The CDR3 is 13 residues long. CDR3 sequence reads: CASSPGQGLEQYF. In DNA, the CDR3 is TGTGCCAGCAGCCCGGGACAGGGGCTGGAGCAGTACTTC.

This clonotype was seen repeatedly, ten times or more. This chain links TRBV5-1 with TRBJ1-5; tentative D call: TRBD1 (5 bases). The CDR3 runs 14 residues. V was trimmed by 0 bases and J by 5 bases, leaving 9 bases between them. Germline V gene lookup returns CDR1 SGHRS and CDR2 YFSETQ. In DNA, the CDR3 is TGCGCCAGCAGCTTGGAGGGGTCGGATCAGCCCCAGCATTTT. This encodes CASSLEGSDQPQHF. Full variable domain (missing parts from reference TRBV5-1 and TRBJ1-5): KAGVTQTPRYLIKTRGQQVTLSCSPISGHRSVSWYQQTPGQGLQFLFEYFSETQRNKGNFPGRFSGRQFSNSRSEMNVSTLELGDSALYLCASSLEGSDQPQHFGDGTRLSIL.

This clonotype was counted many times. This chain uses TRBV10-2 with TRBJ1-5; TRBD1 is a possible D gene (5 bases). Germline CDR1 WSHSY, CDR2 SAAADI. Trimming shortened V by 0 bases and J by 5 bases, and 8 bases separated the two germline ends. The CDR3 is 14 amino acids. CDR3 protein: CASSESGGYQPQHF. Here the CDR3 DNA reads TGCGCCAGCAGTGAGTCTGGGGGGTATCAGCCCCAGCATTTT.

The rearrangement uses TRBV10-1 and TRBJ2-1, with 10 bases identical to TRBD1. There are 16 residues in the CDR3. The trim removed 3 bases at V and 0 bases at J, leaving 2 bases unmatched. Germline values: CDR1 WNHNN, CDR2 SYGVQD (reference sequence). Here the CDR3 reads CASSDGTGDSYNEQFF. The DNA of the CDR3 is TGCGCCAGCAGTGACGGGACAGGGGACTCCTACAATGAGCAGTTCTTC.

J is TRBJ2-7 and V is TRBV4-3; D not certain. Germline-derived CDR1 and CDR2 are LGHNA and YSLEER. The CDR3 covers 14 residues. V was pared by 1 base and J by 3 bases, with 10 bases between. CDR3 in amino acids: CASSQGLNYYEQYF. The CDR3 bases are TGCGCCAGCAGCCAAGGGCTAAACTACTACGAGCAGTACTTC.

The sample holds a few counts of this clonotype. The CDR3 protein is CASSVEWSSYNEQFF. Here the CDR3 DNA reads TGTGCCAGCAGCGTAGAGTGGAGCTCCTACAATGAGCAGTTCTTC. This sequence joins TRBV9 and TRBJ2-1; no clear D. The CDR3 loop spans 15 amino acids. Germline V CDR1 and CDR2: SGDLS, YYNGEE. With 0 bases removed from V and 0 bases from J, the gap between germline ends came to 7 bases.

The table lists this clonotype with many counts. This chain uses TRBV12-3 or TRBV12-4 with TRBJ1-1; D gene uncertain. The V and J ends lost 7 bases and 5 bases respectively, with 8 bases between them. This CDR3 spans 11 amino acids. CDR3 bases: TGTGCCAGCAAAGGTGGGACTGAAGCTTTCTTT. It yields the protein CASKGGTEAFF.

This clonotype was found many times. The chain has TRBV7-9 and TRBJ2-7, with TRBD1 matching 8 bases. The CDR3 length is 14 residues. Germline values: CDR1 SEHNR, CDR2 FQNEAQ (reference sequence). V gave up 5 bases and J gave up 7 bases; unmatched junction bases: 10. CDR3 in amino acids: CASSPKDREYEQYF. For the CDR3, the DNA is TGTGCCAGCAGCCCGAAGGACAGGGAGTATGAGCAGTACTTC.

This clonotype was counted ten times or more. This chain links TRBV7-9 with TRBJ2-5; D is undetermined. The germline V gene has CDR1 SEHNR and CDR2 FQNEAQ (reference sequence). The length of the CDR3 is 13 residues. V gave up 5 bases and J gave up 3 bases, with 10 bases separating them. DNA for the CDR3: TGTGCCAGCAGCCCCACAGCTGAAGAGACCCAGTACTTC. As protein: CASSPTAEETQYF. The complete variable domain, with remaining parts taken from reference TRBV7-9 and TRBJ2-5, reads DTGVSQNPRHKITKRGQNVTFRCDPISEHNRLYWYRQTLGQGPEFLTYFQNEAQLEKSRLLSDRFSAERPKGSFSTLEIQRTEQGDSAMYLCASSPTAEETQYFGPGTRLLVL.

Many counts were recorded for this clonotype. This chain connects TRBV2 to TRBJ1-1; D is undetermined. This CDR3 is 14 amino acids long. The germline V and J ends were trimmed by 0 bases and 4 bases, with 9 bases remaining between them. Germline V gives CDR1 SNHLY, CDR2 FYNNEI. The CDR3 region is CASSEAQARTEAFF. The CDR3 DNA follows: TGTGCCAGCAGTGAAGCTCAGGCCCGCACTGAAGCTTTCTTT.

Many counts were recorded for this clonotype. This chain uses TRBV19 with TRBJ1-2; no clear D gene. V was trimmed by 2 bases and J by 7 bases, leaving 8 bases between them. Germline V gene lookup returns CDR1 LNHDA and CDR2 SQIVND (reference sequence). The CDR3 loop spans 12 amino acids. The CDR3 sequence: CASSIWGSGYTF. Written as DNA, the CDR3 is TGTGCCAGTAGTATATGGGGTAGTGGCTACACCTTC. Complete variable domain (other parts from reference TRBV19 and TRBJ1-2): DGGITQSPKYLFRKEGQNVTLSCEQNLNHDAMYWYRQDPGQGLRLIYYSQIVNDFQKGDIAEGYSVSREKKESFPLTVTSAQKNPTAFYLCASSIWGSGYTFGSGTRLTVV.

As for this clonotype: A much larger clone sits a single nucleotide away, making a read error possible. V and J are TRBV6-2 or TRBV6-3 and TRBJ1-5; the D gene is possibly TRBD1 (5 bases). Trimming shortened V by 2 bases and J by 0 bases, and 17 bases separated the two germline ends. Germline CDR1 is MNHEY and CDR2 is SVGEGT. The CDR3 is 18 residues long. The CDR3 region has the DNA TGTGCCAGCAGTTACCCACCTCCGGAACAGGATAGCAATCAGCCCCAGCATTTT. It codes for CASSYPPPEQDSNQPQHF.

This clonotype was observed at least ten times. The chain carries TRBV2 and TRBJ2-3; 9 bases are shared with TRBD2. Unmatched junction bases numbered 4, after V lost 5 bases and J lost 1 base. This CDR3 comprises 15 residues. Germline CDR1 SNHLY, CDR2 FYNNEI. DNA for the CDR3: TGTGCCAGCAGTTTCCAGCGGGAGGGCACAGATACGCAGTATTTT. Protein sequence: CASSFQREGTDTQYF.